What follows are 23 T cell receptor beta chains derived from one specimen sequenced in a study of glioma-infiltrating T cells. Amplification of TCR alpha and beta CDR3 regions from RNA used iRepertoire nested multiplex PCR. MiXCR, run by TCRdb on the multiplex PCR reads, gives a single entry per CDR3 protein. Seen here are 100,000 to 150,000 distinct CDR3 sequences, 24% observed once, and the top ten hold 25% to 30%. What was sequenced was glioma tissue, nonneoplastic brain tissue, or PBMCs (not recorded which). These receptor sequences come from a human donor with low-grade glioma or glioblastoma, undergoing nonglioma brain surgery, or in good health (not recorded which).

The chain recombines TRBV18 with TRBJ2-3; 7 bases align to TRBD1. The CDR3 sequence is 17 residues long. J gave up 0 bases and V 6 bases, and 12 bases lay outside the gene matches. Germline CDR1 is KGHSH and CDR2 is LQKENI. In DNA, the CDR3 is TGTGCCAGCTCGCCTACCCAAGGGGGCCGAAGCACAGATACGCAGTATTTT. Translating gives CASSPTQGGRSTDTQYF.

This chain connects TRBV6-2 or TRBV6-3 to TRBJ2-7, with 7 bases identical to TRBD1. Trimming took 6 bases from V and 3 from J; bases not matched to a gene: 14. The CDR3 contains 16 residues. Per the germline V gene, CDR1 is MNHEY and CDR2 is SVGEGT. The CDR3 nucleotides are TGTGCCAGCAGCTACACAGGGGACGCAGGCTACTACGAGCAGTACGTC. As protein: CASSYTGDAGYYEQYV.

The V and J genes are TRBV10-1 and TRBJ1-1, with D unresolved. The V end lost 7 bases, the J end lost 0 bases, and 9 bases lay between the germline ends. This CDR3 comprises 13 residues. Germline V gene sequence: CDR1 WNHNN, CDR2 SYGVQD (reference sequence). This CDR3 reads CASKENLNTEAFF. DNA of the CDR3: TGCGCCAGCAAAGAAAATCTGAACACTGAAGCTTTCTTT.

This clonotype was seen many times. The chain couples TRBV6-1 to TRBJ1-5; 11 nucleotides agree with TRBD1. V shed 5 bases and J 8 bases; nucleotides not matched to a gene: 5. Germline CDR1 MNHNS, CDR2 SASEGT. The CDR3 length is 14 residues. CDR3 region: CASSWGQGGEPQHF. In DNA, the CDR3 is TGTGCCAGCAGTTGGGGACAGGGGGGGGAGCCCCAGCATTTT.

A word on this clonotype: A read error may produce the germline difference seen at one junction end. The chain joins TRBV5-4 to TRBJ2-5, with a possible D match to TRBD1 (5 bases). The CDR3 is 13 amino acids. Germline V lookup: CDR1 SGHNT, CDR2 YYREEE (reference sequence). The CDR3 DNA follows: TGTGCCAGCAGCAAGGACACCCAAGATACCCAGTACTTC. Protein sequence: CASSKDTQDTQYF.

The chain couples TRBV29-1 to TRBJ2-3; tentatively, D is TRBD1 or TRBD2 (5 bases each). Looked up from germline, CDR1 is SQVTM and CDR2 is ANQGSEA. V lost 7 bases and J lost 6, with 8 bases in between. The CDR3 has 10 amino acids. The DNA for the CDR3 is TGCAGCGCCGGGGACGATACGCAGTATTTT. It translates to CSAGDDTQYF.

The rearrangement uses TRBV7-2 and TRBJ2-4; 10 nucleotides line up with TRBD1. The CDR3 is 16 residues long. CDR1 and CDR2 from the germline V gene are SGHTA and FQGNSA. V was pared by 3 bases and J by 6 bases, with 8 bases of the junction left unmatched. CDR3 residues: CASSFSARDRGNIQYF. DNA for the CDR3: TGTGCCAGCAGCTTTAGCGCGAGGGACAGGGGAAACATTCAGTACTTC.

Turning to this clonotype: This may come from a read error, since a much larger clone is one base off. V is TRBV20-1 and J is TRBJ1-4, with D perhaps TRBD1 (5 bases). V was trimmed by 6 bases and J by 8 bases, leaving 16 bases between them. The germline V gene encodes CDR1 DFQATT and CDR2 SNEGSKA (reference sequence). There are 13 residues in the CDR3. The CDR3 is CSANVGGREKLFF. In DNA form, the CDR3 reads TGCAGTGCAAATGTGGGGGGAAGGGAAAAACTGTTTTTT.

CDR3 residues: CASSPPRQPQHF. The DNA of the CDR3 is TGTGCCAGCAGCCCCCCCAGGCAGCCCCAGCATTTT. V is TRBV7-8 and J is TRBJ1-5; D not resolved. The CDR3 is made up of 12 amino acids. V was cut by 5 bases and J by 7 bases, with 9 bases left in between. CDR1 and CDR2 (germline): SGHVS, FQNEAQ. The full variable domain, completed using reference TRBV7-8 and TRBJ1-5, is GAGVSQSPRYKVAKRGQDVALRCDPISGHVSLFWYQQALGQGPEFLTYFQNEAQLDKSGLPSDRFFAERPEGSVSTLKIQRTQQEDSAVYLCASSPPRQPQHFGDGTRLSIL.

The genes are TRBV2 and TRBJ2-6; TRBD1 matches 8 bases. Trimming cost V 6 bases and J 3 bases; bases outside gene matches: 4. Germline V gene data show CDR1 as SNHLY and CDR2 as FYNNEI. This CDR3 comprises 15 residues. The CDR3 is CASSDRGGGANVLTF. The DNA for the CDR3 is TGTGCCAGCAGCGACAGGGGTGGTGGGGCCAACGTCCTGACTTTC.

The chain combines TRBV28 with TRBJ1-5; maybe TRBD1 (6 bases). V lost 4 bases to trimming and J lost 5 bases, with 12 bases between them. The CDR3 runs to 14 residues. Germline assignment: CDR1 MDHEN and CDR2 SYDVKM. The CDR3 DNA is TGTGCCAGCAGTTCCGACAGGCTTTATCAGCCCCAGCATTTT. Protein sequence: CASSSDRLYQPQHF.

This clonotype was found many times. The chain carries TRBV18 and TRBJ2-5; D remains ambiguous. Germline V gene data show CDR1 as KGHSH and CDR2 as LQKENI. CDR3 length: 12 residues. V was cut by 2 bases and J by 5 bases, with 6 bases left in between. The CDR3 region is CASSPYGETQYF. CDR3 DNA: TGTGCCAGCTCACCATACGGGGAGACCCAGTACTTC. The variable domain in full, with the rest retrieved from reference TRBV18 and TRBJ2-5, is NAGVMQNPRHLVRRRGQEARLRCSPMKGHSHVYWYRQLPEEGLKFMVYLQKENIIDESGMPKERFSAEFPKEGPSILRIQQVVRGDSAAYFCASSPYGETQYFGPGTRLLVL.

This clonotype was seen a few times. The V and J genes are TRBV12-3 or TRBV12-4 and TRBJ2-1; D is uncertain. This CDR3 comprises 14 residues. V dropped 7 bases and J dropped 0 bases, with 10 bases sitting between them. The CDR3 DNA sequence: TGTGCCAGCACCCCCGGCAGCTCCTACAATGAGCAGTTCTTC. Translating it yields CASTPGSSYNEQFF.

This clonotype appeared many times. The chain joins TRBV6-6 to TRBJ2-1, with D uncertain. The V end lost 0 bases, the J end lost 8 bases, and 2 bases lay between the germline ends. The CDR3 consists of 11 residues. CDR1 MNHNY and CDR2 SVGAGI come from the germline V gene (reference sequence). CDR3 in amino acids: CASSYSHEQFF. The CDR3 DNA reads TGTGCCAGCAGTTACTCCCATGAGCAGTTCTTC.

The chain couples TRBV20-1 to TRBJ1-1; no definite D call. Germline CDR1 DFQATT, CDR2 SNEGSKA (reference sequence). The germline V and J ends were trimmed by 7 bases and 5 bases, with 11 bases remaining between them. CDR3 size: 11 residues. CDR3: CSGSRETEAFF. CDR3 in DNA: TGCAGTGGCTCGAGGGAGACTGAAGCTTTCTTT.

The chain couples TRBV12-3 or TRBV12-4 to TRBJ1-1, with 9 bases aligning to TRBD1. The CDR3 totals 15 residues. J was trimmed by 3 bases and V by 6 bases; bases with no gene match: 8. CDR3 loop: CASSRSWTGDTEAFF. The CDR3 DNA reads TGTGCCAGCAGCCGGTCCTGGACAGGGGACACTGAAGCTTTCTTT.

As regards this clonotype: A read error may explain this, as a much larger clone is one base away. Here the CDR3 omits its conserved ending phenylalanine or tryptophan, so a read error is the likely source. The chain combines TRBV6-6 with TRBJ1-5, with 8 bases matching TRBD1. Germline V gene sequence: CDR1 MNHNY, CDR2 SVGAGI (reference sequence). V gave up 6 bases and J gave up 10 bases; unmatched junction bases: 11. This CDR3 spans 14 amino acids. The CDR3 here is CASSETGTGEPQHL. The CDR3 DNA is TGTGCCAGCAGCGAAACTGGGACAGGAGAACCCCAGCATCTT.

In its sample, this clonotype was seen a few times. The chain carries TRBV12-3 or TRBV12-4 and TRBJ1-4; TRBD1 agrees at 9 bases. With V trimmed by 8 bases and J by 0 bases, 7 bases remained unmatched. This CDR3 has 16 amino acids. Here the CDR3 reads CASFGQGFATNEKLFF. In nucleotides, the CDR3 is TGTGCCAGCTTTGGACAGGGGTTTGCAACTAATGAAAAACTGTTTTTT.

The chain uses TRBV6-6 and TRBJ2-6, with D perhaps TRBD1 or TRBD2 (5 bases each). The CDR3 is 16 amino acids. Germline V gene data show CDR1 as MNHNY and CDR2 as SVGAGI (reference sequence). The V gene lost 1 base and the J gene lost 4 bases, with 11 bases spanning the gap. The CDR3 bases are TGTGCCAGCAGTTACTGGGACGGGGCCGGGGCCAACGTCCTGACTTTC. Its translation is CASSYWDGAGANVLTF.

This clonotype was seen only a few times. V and J are TRBV29-1 and TRBJ2-1; tentatively, D is TRBD1 (5 bases). V lost 1 base and J lost 10, with 11 bases in between. The CDR3 spans 12 residues. Germline values: CDR1 SQVTM, CDR2 ANQGSEA. The CDR3 protein is CSVEVDSGEQFF. The CDR3 bases are TGCAGCGTTGAAGTTGACAGTGGCGAGCAGTTCTTC.

This rearrangement joins TRBV7-9 to TRBJ1-1; 9 nucleotides agree with TRBD1. CDR1 is SEHNR, CDR2 FQNEAQ, per germline (reference sequence). The CDR3 is 18 amino acids. V shed 1 base, J shed 6 bases, and the junction held 15 bases outside the gene matches. This chain's CDR3 is CASSLVGQGPWGVSEAFF. The CDR3 region has the DNA TGTGCCAGCAGCTTAGTTGGACAGGGGCCCTGGGGTGTCTCTGAAGCTTTCTTT.

The gene calls are TRBV12-3 or TRBV12-4 and TRBJ2-7; D gene unclear. V was clipped by 1 base and J by 4 bases, with 17 bases between them. The CDR3 runs 16 residues. CDR3 amino acids: CASSLGSPQMDYEQYV. In DNA form, the CDR3 reads TGTGCCAGCAGTTTAGGAAGCCCCCAAATGGATTACGAGCAGTACGTC.

J is TRBJ2-7 and V is TRBV12-3 or TRBV12-4; 7 bases map to TRBD1. The CDR3 sequence is 13 residues long. J lost 7 bases, V lost 4 bases, and 7 bases had no gene match. CDR3 amino acids: CASSWDRGGEQYV. CDR3 coding DNA: TGTGCCAGCAGTTGGGACAGAGGTGGGGAGCAGTACGTC.